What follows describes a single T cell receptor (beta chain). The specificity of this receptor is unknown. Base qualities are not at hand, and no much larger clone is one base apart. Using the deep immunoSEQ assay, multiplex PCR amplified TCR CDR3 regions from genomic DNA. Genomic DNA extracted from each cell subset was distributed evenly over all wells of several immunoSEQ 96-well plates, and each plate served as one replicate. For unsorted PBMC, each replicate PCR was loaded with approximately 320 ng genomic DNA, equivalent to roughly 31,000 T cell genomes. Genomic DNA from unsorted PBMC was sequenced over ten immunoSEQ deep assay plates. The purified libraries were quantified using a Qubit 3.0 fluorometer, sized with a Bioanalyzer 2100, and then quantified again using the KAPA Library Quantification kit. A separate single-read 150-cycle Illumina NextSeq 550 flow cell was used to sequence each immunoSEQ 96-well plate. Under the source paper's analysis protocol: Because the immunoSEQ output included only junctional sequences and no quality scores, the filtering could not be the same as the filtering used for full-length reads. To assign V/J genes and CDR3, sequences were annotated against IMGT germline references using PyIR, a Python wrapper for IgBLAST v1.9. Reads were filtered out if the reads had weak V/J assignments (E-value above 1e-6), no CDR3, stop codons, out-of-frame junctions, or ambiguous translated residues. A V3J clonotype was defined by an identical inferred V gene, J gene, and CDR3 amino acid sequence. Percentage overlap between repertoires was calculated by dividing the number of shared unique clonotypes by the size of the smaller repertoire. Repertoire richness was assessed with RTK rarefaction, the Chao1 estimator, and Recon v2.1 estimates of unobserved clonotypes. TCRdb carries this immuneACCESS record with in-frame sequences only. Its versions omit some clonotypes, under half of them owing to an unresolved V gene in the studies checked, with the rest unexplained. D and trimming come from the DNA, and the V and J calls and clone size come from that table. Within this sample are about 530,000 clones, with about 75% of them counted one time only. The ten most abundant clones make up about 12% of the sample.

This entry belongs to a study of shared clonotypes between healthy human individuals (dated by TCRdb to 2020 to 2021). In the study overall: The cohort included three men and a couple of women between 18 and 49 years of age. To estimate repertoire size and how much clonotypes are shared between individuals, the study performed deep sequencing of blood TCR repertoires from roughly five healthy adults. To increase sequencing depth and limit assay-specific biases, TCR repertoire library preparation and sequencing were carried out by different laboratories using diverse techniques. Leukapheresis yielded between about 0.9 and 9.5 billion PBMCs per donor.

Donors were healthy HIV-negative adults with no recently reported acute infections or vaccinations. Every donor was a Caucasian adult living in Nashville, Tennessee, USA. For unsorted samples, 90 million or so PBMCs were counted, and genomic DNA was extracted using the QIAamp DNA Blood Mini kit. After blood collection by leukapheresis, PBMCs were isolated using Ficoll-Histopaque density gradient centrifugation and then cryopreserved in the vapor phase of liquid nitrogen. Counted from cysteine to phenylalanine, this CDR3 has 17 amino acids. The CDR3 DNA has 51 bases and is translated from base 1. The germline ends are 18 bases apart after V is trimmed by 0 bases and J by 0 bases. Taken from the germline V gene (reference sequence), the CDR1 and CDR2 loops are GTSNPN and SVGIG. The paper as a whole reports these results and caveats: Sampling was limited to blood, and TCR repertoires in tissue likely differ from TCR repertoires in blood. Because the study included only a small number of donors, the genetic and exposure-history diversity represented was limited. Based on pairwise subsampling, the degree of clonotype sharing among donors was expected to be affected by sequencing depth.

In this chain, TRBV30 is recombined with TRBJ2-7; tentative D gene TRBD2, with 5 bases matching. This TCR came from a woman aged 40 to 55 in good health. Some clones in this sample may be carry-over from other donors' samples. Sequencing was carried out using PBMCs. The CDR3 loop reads CAWSVGRLALSSYEQYF. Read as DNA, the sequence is TGTGCCTGGAGTGTGGGCCGGCTAGCCTTAAGCTCCTACGAGCAGTACTTC.